By sample share, the clone carrying this T cell receptor (beta chain) is medium-sized (0.01 to 0.1%). Sequenced by immunoSEQ multiplex PCR; TCRdb stores in-frame clones only, minus some. The sample carries about 120,000 clones, around 84% recorded once. Chemo-refractory metastatic non-small-cell lung cancer patients underwent focal radiation alongside CTLA-4 blockade with ipilimumab. The data were obtained in a study of radiotherapy plus CTLA-4 blockade in lung cancer. Study in general: Among all patients, roughly 19% showed objective responses, while about 30% had disease control.

The CDR3 runs to 15 residues. Germline assignment: CDR1 MRHNA and CDR2 SNTAGT. J was trimmed by 4 bases and V by 4 bases; bases with no gene match: 8. The sample consisted of peripheral blood, taken from a patient treated with radiotherapy plus ipilimumab. The rearrangement joins TRBV6-4 to TRBJ2-3; TRBD1 matches 7 bases. This clonotype was sampled from a human donor with non-small cell lung cancer that progressed on radiotherapy plus ipilimumab. Some clones in this sample may be carry-over from other donors' samples. CDR3 region: CASSAQGSEADTQYF. CDR3 DNA: TGTGCCAGCAGTGCACAGGGGAGTGAGGCAGATACGCAGTATTTT.